This entry is about one TCR beta chain. Antigen unknown. Diagnoses were made from clinical symptoms, serum measures (thyroxine and TRAb), thyroid ultrasound and orbital computed tomography. What was amplified from RNA transcripts were TCR beta CDR3 regions. TCR CDR3 underwent first-round RT-PCR with the HTBI primer set. TCRdb reanalysed the multiplex PCR reads using MiXCR and keeps one entry per CDR3 protein. The sample lists about 570,000 distinct CDR3 sequences, under 60% occurring once. The data belong to a study of T cells in Graves' hyperthyroidism and ophthalmopathy. Study conclusions and caveats: Within blood appeared most thyroid clonotypes that had expanded above 0.001. Ophthalmopathy and stable hyperthyroidism were separated by a 13 V-J model.

The sample comprised peripheral blood or thyroid tissue (not recorded which). The clonotype originates from an adult woman with Graves' disease, either hyperthyroidism or ophthalmopathy (not recorded which).

The CDR3 sequence is CASSEGTSGRVETQYF. The CDR3 nucleotides read TGTGCCAGCAGCGAGGGGACTAGCGGGAGGGTGGAGACCCAGTACTTC. V is TRBV7-9 and J is TRBJ2-5, with TRBD2 matching over 16 bases. Germline assignment: CDR1 SEHNR and CDR2 FQNEAQ (reference sequence). Trimming cost V 5 bases and J 5 bases; bases outside gene matches: 5. The CDR3 totals 16 residues.